This TCR beta chain was identified in a study of cytomegalovirus exposure and HLA in healthy donors. Regarding the study as a whole: CMV serostatus stood as the only immune exposure information on hand. Productive rates of about 87% or about 30% were seen for most TCR beta V segments in an earlier analysis.

A remark on this clone: No antigen is known for it.

Vbeta (60) and Jbeta (13) primers were used in the PCR. TCRdb's table, derived via immunoSEQ multiplex PCR, lists solely in-frame clones and lacks some. The table has fewer than 150,000 clones, 80% seen once. CDR3 length: 14 residues. Germline values: CDR1 LNHDA, CDR2 SQIVND (reference sequence). After removal of 1 base from V and 7 bases from J, the junction contained 4 bases not matched to a gene. This TCR derives from a female donor in good health and CMV-seropositive. Sequences were obtained from PBMCs. The V gene is TRBV19, the J gene TRBJ2-3; the match to TRBD2 covers 8 bases. The CDR3 loop is CASSIGRGVYTQYF. The CDR3, as DNA: TGTGCCAGTAGTATAGGGCGGGGGGTCTATACGCAGTATTTT.